These 27 T cell receptor beta chains were all obtained from the same sample, sequenced in a study of blood T cell repertoires in COVID-19. The table came from immunoSEQ multiplex PCR; TCRdb's copy has only in-frame clones and leaves some out. The sample contains 75,000 or so clones, less than 90% of which appear only once. The source material was peripheral blood. These receptors were obtained from a woman of 80 years or more with acute or convalescent COVID-19.

The rearrangement uses TRBV30 and TRBJ2-1; D unresolved. This CDR3 contains 14 residues. With 2 bases removed from V and 6 bases from J, the gap between germline ends came to 14 bases. CDR1 GTSNPN and CDR2 SVGIG come from the germline V gene (reference sequence). CDR3 sequence reads: CAWSRSSLSNEQFF. The CDR3 nucleotides are TGTGCCTGGAGTAGGTCTAGTCTTTCCAATGAGCAGTTCTTC.

This clone was counted a few times. This chain connects TRBV2 to TRBJ1-5; no reliable D call. The CDR3 is made up of 13 amino acids. Germline V gene data show CDR1 as SNHLY and CDR2 as FYNNEI. V dropped 4 bases and J dropped 6 bases, with 10 bases sitting between them. The CDR3 DNA reads TGTGCCAGCAGTGTGCGAGGGATTCAGCCCCAGCATTTT. Its protein is CASSVRGIQPQHF.

This sequence joins TRBV11-2 and TRBJ1-5; weak D call: TRBD1 (5 bases). This CDR3 spans 16 amino acids. Trimming removed 0 bases at V and 6 bases at J, with 15 bases between. Germline lookup yields CDR1 SGHAT and CDR2 FQNNGV. CDR3: CASSLERQGGGQPQHF. The CDR3 region has the DNA TGTGCCAGCAGCTTAGAACGGCAGGGTGGCGGTCAGCCCCAGCATTTT.

The chain recombines TRBV29-1 with TRBJ2-6; D perhaps matches TRBD2 (6 bases). This CDR3 spans 18 amino acids. The germline V and J ends were trimmed by 1 base and 1 base, with 17 bases remaining between them. Germline V gene lookup returns CDR1 SQVTM and CDR2 ANQGSEA. The CDR3, as DNA: TGCAGCGTTGAAGGGGCGGACTATACTCATTCTGGGGCCAACGTCCTGACTTTC. This gives the protein CSVEGADYTHSGANVLTF. Together with reference TRBV29-1 and TRBJ2-6, the CDR3 gives the full variable domain: SAVISQKPSRDICQRGTSLTIQCQVDSQVTMMFWYRQQPGQSLTLIATANQGSEATYESGFVIDKFPISRPNLTFSTLTVSNMSPEDSSIYLCSVEGADYTHSGANVLTFGAGSRLTVL.

V is TRBV7-9 and J is TRBJ1-1; tentatively, D is TRBD1 (5 bases). Trimming stripped 3 bases from V and 7 bases from J, with 6 bases between. The CDR3 covers 11 residues. Per the germline V gene, CDR1 is SEHNR and CDR2 is FQNEAQ (reference sequence). CDR3 sequence (DNA): TGTGCCAGCAGCTTGGGGGGTGAAGCTTTCTTT. It encodes CASSLGGEAFF.

The V and J genes are TRBV5-1 and TRBJ2-4, with D possibly TRBD1 on 6 matching bases. V lost 3 bases and J 9 bases, leaving 16 bases between the germline ends. The germline gives CDR1 SGHRS, CDR2 YFSETQ. The CDR3 sequence is 14 residues long. The DNA of the CDR3 is TGCGCCAGCAGCTCCCTTCCAGGGGATAGCATTCAGTACTTC. The encoded protein is CASSSLPGDSIQYF.

The rearrangement uses TRBV7-8 and TRBJ2-1; 7 bases map to TRBD1. This CDR3 is built from 19 residues. The V and J ends lost 5 bases and 0 bases, in that order; junction bases with no gene match: 16. CDR1 and CDR2 (germline): SGHVS, FQNEAQ. CDR3 DNA sequence: TGTGCCAGCAGCGTGACAGGGAGAGCAGGCCTCAGCTCCTACAATGAGCAGTTCTTC. Protein: CASSVTGRAGLSSYNEQFF.

A few counts support this clone. This sequence joins TRBV3-1 (or the pseudogene TRBV3-2) and TRBJ1-1; no reliable D call. The V gene lost 4 bases and the J gene lost 5 bases, with 8 bases spanning the gap. The CDR3 totals 12 residues. Germline CDR1 and CDR2: LGHDT and YNNKEL (reference sequence). CDR3 protein: CASSRSRTEAFF. The CDR3 DNA is TGTGCCAGCAGCCGTTCCAGAACTGAAGCTTTCTTT.

This chain links TRBV6-6 with TRBJ2-7, with D possibly TRBD2 on 5 matching bases. V was trimmed by 2 bases and J by 5 bases, leaving 7 bases between them. The CDR3 contains 12 residues. Germline values: CDR1 MNHNY, CDR2 SVGAGI (reference sequence). CDR3 bases: TGTGCCAGCAGTTACCCCGGGGACGAGCAGTACTTC. This encodes CASSYPGDEQYF.

The rearrangement joins TRBV7-6 to TRBJ1-3; TRBD1 might be the D (5 bases). CDR1 SGHVS and CDR2 FNYEAQ come from the germline V gene. The CDR3 runs to 18 residues. V lost 5 bases and J lost 3, with 23 bases in between. The CDR3 DNA is TGTGCCAGCAGCCCCCCTCTGGCAGGGTGGTCGCGTGGAAACACCATATATTTT. This codes for CASSPPLAGWSRGNTIYF.

In its sample, this clone was seen once. One end of the junction is discordant with germline, which a read error may explain. The chain carries TRBV7-7 and TRBJ1-2, with D maybe TRBD1 (5 bases). The CDR3 sequence is 16 residues long. CDR1 and CDR2 (germline): SSHAT, FNYEAQ (reference sequence). This chain's CDR3 is CASSLVLPGPFYGYTF. The CDR3, as DNA: TGTGCTAGCAGCTTAGTTCTCCCAGGGCCTTTCTATGGCTACACCTTC.

The rearrangement links TRBV5-5 to TRBJ1-6, with no clear D. Trimming removed 0 bases from V and 6 bases from J, with 13 bases in between. The CDR3 runs to 16 residues. CDR1 SGHKS and CDR2 YYEKEE come from the germline V gene (reference sequence). The CDR3 protein is CASSLGSGGSNSPLHF. DNA for the CDR3: TGTGCCAGCAGCTTGGGGAGTGGCGGTAGTAATTCACCCCTCCACTTT.

The V and J genes are TRBV19 and TRBJ1-2; 9 positions match TRBD1. The CDR3 runs to 14 residues. V was pared by 9 bases and J by 4 bases, with 9 bases of the junction left unmatched. Germline values: CDR1 LNHDA, CDR2 SQIVND (reference sequence). The CDR3 region is CASQGQGRRYGYTF. CDR3 DNA: TGTGCCAGCCAGGGACAGGGTCGTCGCTATGGCTACACCTTC.

The chain uses TRBV5-1 and TRBJ2-1; D is possibly TRBD1 (6 bases). Trimming removed 4 bases at V and 3 bases at J, with 11 bases between. CDR1 is SGHRS and CDR2 is YFSETQ in the germline V gene. The CDR3 length is 14 residues. CDR3 sequence reads: CASSGRDNYNEQFF. CDR3 DNA sequence: TGCGCCAGCAGCGGCCGGGACAACTACAATGAGCAGTTCTTC. Looking up the rest from reference TRBV5-1 and TRBJ2-1 gives the full variable domain: KAGVTQTPRYLIKTRGQQVTLSCSPISGHRSVSWYQQTPGQGLQFLFEYFSETQRNKGNFPGRFSGRQFSNSRSEMNVSTLELGDSALYLCASSGRDNYNEQFFGPGTRLTVL.

This chain connects TRBV3-1 (or the pseudogene TRBV3-2) to TRBJ2-3; 8 bases are shared with TRBD2. Trimming at V came to 5 bases and at J to 3 bases, leaving 13 bases not matched to a gene. The CDR3 runs 17 residues. Germline lookup yields CDR1 LGHDT and CDR2 YNNKEL (reference sequence). CDR3: CASSYTLGGASTDTQYF. In DNA form, the CDR3 reads TGTGCCAGCAGCTACACGCTCGGGGGGGCTTCGACAGATACGCAGTATTTT.

This chain connects TRBV27 to TRBJ2-1, with D perhaps TRBD2 (5 bases). V was trimmed by 6 bases and J by 9 bases, leaving 15 bases between them. In germline, CDR1 is MNHEY, CDR2 SMNVEV (reference sequence). The CDR3 consists of 13 residues. Here the CDR3 DNA reads TGTGCCAGCAGCCGGGGAACTCGGCCTGAGCAGTTCTTC. It is translated as CASSRGTRPEQFF.

The V gene is TRBV30, the J gene TRBJ2-1, with 9 bases that match TRBD2. J was trimmed by 0 bases and V by 5 bases; bases with no gene match: 5. This CDR3 region has 15 residues. CDR1 is GTSNPN and CDR2 is SVGIG in the germline V gene (reference sequence). The CDR3 loop reads CAWDLAGSSYNEQFF. The CDR3 DNA reads as TGTGCCTGGGATCTAGCGGGGAGCTCCTACAATGAGCAGTTCTTC.

V is TRBV12-3 or TRBV12-4 and J is TRBJ1-1; the D is unclear. The CDR3 has 13 residues. Trimming shortened V by 3 bases and J by 0 bases, and 5 bases separated the two germline ends. The CDR3 reads CASSFGMNTEAFF. The CDR3 nucleotides are TGTGCCAGCAGTTTCGGGATGAACACTGAAGCTTTCTTT.

The rearrangement uses TRBV7-9 and TRBJ1-1; no clear D gene. The CDR3 covers 12 residues. V was pared by 3 bases and J by 3 bases, with 5 bases between. Germline V gives CDR1 SEHNR, CDR2 FQNEAQ (reference sequence). The CDR3, as DNA: TGTGCCAGCAGCTTCGGGGACACTGAAGCTTTCTTT. Translated: CASSFGDTEAFF. Full variable domain (missing parts from reference TRBV7-9 and TRBJ1-1): DTGVSQNPRHKITKRGQNVTFRCDPISEHNRLYWYRQTLGQGPEFLTYFQNEAQLEKSRLLSDRFSAERPKGSFSTLEIQRTEQGDSAMYLCASSFGDTEAFFGQGTRLTVV.

The rearrangement links TRBV29-1 to TRBJ2-7, with D perhaps matching TRBD1 (5 bases). The CDR3 has 12 amino acids. Germline-derived CDR1 and CDR2 are SQVTM and ANQGSEA. V lost 8 bases to trimming and J lost 6 bases, with 17 bases between them. In DNA form, the CDR3 reads TGCAGCTCCCGGGCTGGGCAGGGCGAGCAGTACTTC. Translated, it gives CSSRAGQGEQYF.

The chain links TRBV28 to TRBJ1-6; D remains unclear. The CDR3 consists of 14 residues. The germline gives CDR1 MDHEN, CDR2 SYDVKM. V dropped 8 bases and J dropped 0 bases, with 8 bases sitting between them. This chain's CDR3 is CASLASSYNSPLHF. DNA for the CDR3: TGTGCCAGCCTGGCCAGCTCCTATAATTCACCCCTCCACTTT.

The chain employs TRBV4-2 and TRBJ2-3; the match to TRBD2 covers 9 bases. The germline V gene has CDR1 LGHNA and CDR2 YNFKEQ. V shed 4 bases, J shed 2 bases, and the junction held 10 bases outside the gene matches. This CDR3 region has 17 residues. Here the CDR3 DNA reads TGTGCCAGCAGCCCCCGGGGAGCGGGGGGCGACACAGATACGCAGTATTTT. It yields the protein CASSPRGAGGDTDTQYF.

This chain links TRBV5-6 with TRBJ1-5; 7 bases are shared with TRBD1. The CDR3 contains 17 residues. V was pared by 0 bases and J by 2 bases, with 8 bases of the junction left unmatched. CDR1 SGHDT and CDR2 YYEEEE come from the germline V gene. The CDR3 protein is CASSLAGQGEGNQPQHF. In DNA form, the CDR3 reads TGTGCCAGCAGCTTGGCGGGGCAGGGGGAAGGCAATCAGCCCCAGCATTTT.

The gene calls are TRBV6-1 and TRBJ1-4; tentative D call: TRBD1 (5 bases). Between the trimmed V and J ends, which lost 3 bases and 4 bases, there was a span of 15 bases. The CDR3 contains 16 residues. In germline, CDR1 is MNHNS, CDR2 SASEGT. As DNA, the CDR3 is TGTGCCAGCAGTGAGCAGGCGGCCGGGGGTAATGAAAAACTGTTTTTT. Translating it yields CASSEQAAGGNEKLFF.

The sample holds one count of this clone. The rearrangement links TRBV29-1 to TRBJ2-3; TRBD2 matches at 8 bases. The V gene's germline CDR1 is SQVTM and CDR2 ANQGSEA. With V trimmed by 4 bases and J by 2 bases, 17 bases remained unmatched. The CDR3 totals 18 residues. The CDR3 region is CSVAPGPLTAGVTDTQYF. CDR3 bases: TGCAGCGTTGCCCCTGGCCCTTTAACAGCGGGAGTCACAGATACGCAGTATTTT.

The chain uses TRBV10-2 and TRBJ1-4; D perhaps matches TRBD1 (6 bases). This CDR3 has 16 residues. Trimming stripped 0 bases from V and 7 bases from J, with 15 bases between. CDR1 and CDR2 from the germline V gene are WSHSY and SAAADI. The CDR3 DNA reads as TGCGCCAGCAGTGAGTCGAGAGGGGGACCGCCTGAAAAACTGTTTTTT. Encoded protein: CASSESRGGPPEKLFF.

This clone has just a few counts. The chain uses TRBV11-3 and TRBJ2-7; tentative D call: TRBD2 (5 bases). V was cut by 1 base and J by 5 bases, with 9 bases left in between. There are 13 residues in the CDR3. CDR1 is SGHNT and CDR2 is YENEEA in the germline V gene. The CDR3 region is CASSLGLGNEQYF. As DNA, the CDR3 is TGTGCCAGCAGCTTAGGCCTCGGGAACGAGCAGTACTTC. Using reference TRBV11-3 and TRBJ2-7 for the parts outside the CDR3, the full variable domain is EAGVVQSPRYKIIEKKQPVAFWCNPISGHNTLYWYLQNLGQGPELLIRYENEEAVDDSQLPKDRFSAERLKGVDSTLKIQPAELGDSAVYLCASSLGLGNEQYFGPGTRLTVT.